The 25 T cell receptor beta chains presented below share a single source sample, sequenced in a study of metastatic and nonmetastatic thyroid tumors. TCRdb called clones again from the PCR reads with MiXCR. The sample includes roughly 33,000 clones, over 15% of them seen just once. Each patient went into thyroid surgery without having received any treatment. Sequenced input: blood. The source is a male donor with papillary thyroid cancer or a benign thyroid nodule (not recorded which). Some clones in this sample may be carry-over from other donors' samples.

This clone has more than one count but fewer than ten. The rearrangement uses TRBV6-1 and TRBJ2-5, with 7 positions matching TRBD2. The J segment lost 5 bases and the V segment lost 4 bases, leaving 4 bases of the junction unmatched. Germline V gene data show CDR1 as MNHNS and CDR2 as SASEGT. This CDR3 has 13 residues. The CDR3 reads CASSGGGDETQYF. The CDR3 DNA follows: TGTGCCAGCAGTGGGGGGGGTGACGAGACCCAGTACTTC.

This clone was counted at least ten times. V is TRBV13 and J is TRBJ1-2; perhaps TRBD1 as D (6 bases). V lost 5 bases, J lost 4 bases, and 11 bases lay in between. This CDR3 comprises 13 residues. Germline lookup yields CDR1 PRHDT and CDR2 FYEKMQ (reference sequence). CDR3 bases: TGTGCCAGCAGCGGGGGACATGGCTATGGCTACACCTTC. This gives the protein CASSGGHGYGYTF. Based on the CDR3 plus reference TRBV13 and TRBJ1-2, the full variable domain is AAGVIQSPRHLIKEKRETATLKCYPIPRHDTVYWYQQGPGQDPQFLISFYEKMQSDKGSIPDRFSAQQFSDYHSELNMSSLELGDSALYFCASSGGHGYGYTFGSGTRLTVV.

The chain joins TRBV18 to TRBJ2-7; no firm D call. Trimming removed 9 bases at V and 4 bases at J, with 7 bases between. There are 10 residues in the CDR3. The germline gives CDR1 KGHSH, CDR2 LQKENI. CDR3 region: CASYEYEQYF. In nucleotides, the CDR3 is TGTGCCAGTTATGAGTACGAGCAGTACTTC.

The chain carries TRBV27 and TRBJ2-1; D is undetermined. Trimming removed 1 base at V and 0 bases at J, with 7 bases between. The V gene's germline CDR1 is MNHEY and CDR2 SMNVEV (reference sequence). The CDR3 totals 15 residues. CDR3 DNA: TGTGCCAGCAGTTTATTAGGCCGCTCCTACAATGAGCAGTTCTTC. It encodes CASSLLGRSYNEQFF.

The chain couples TRBV6-1 to TRBJ2-7; 8 bases agree with TRBD2. CDR3 length: 14 amino acids. V trimming: 5 bases; J trimming: 3 bases; junction bases outside the gene matches: 6. CDR1 and CDR2 (germline): MNHNS, SASEGT. In DNA, the CDR3 is TGTGCCAGCAGTCGACCGGGACTAGGCTACGAGCAGTACTTC. As protein: CASSRPGLGYEQYF.

The rearrangement uses TRBV4-3 and TRBJ1-2, with D possibly matching TRBD1 (5 bases). The CDR3 is made up of 16 amino acids. Germline CDR1 reads LGHNA; CDR2 reads YSLEER. Trimming stripped 1 base from V and 4 bases from J, with 16 bases between. This chain's CDR3 is CASSQGSAQVGYGYTF. CDR3 in DNA: TGCGCCAGCAGCCAAGGATCAGCACAGGTAGGCTATGGCTACACCTTC.

This clone was recorded at least ten times. The V and J genes are TRBV4-2 and TRBJ2-5; D may match TRBD1 or TRBD2 (5 bases each). The CDR3 loop spans 15 amino acids. Germline CDR1 reads LGHNA; CDR2 reads YNFKEQ. Trimming took off 0 bases at V and 5 bases at J, with 13 bases between the two ends. The CDR3 is CASSQDSGQVETQYF. The CDR3 DNA reads TGTGCCAGCAGCCAAGATTCGGGGCAGGTGGAGACCCAGTACTTC.

The table lists this clone with many counts. V gene TRBV9 combines with J gene TRBJ2-7, with D uncertain. The CDR3 is made up of 12 amino acids. Germline assignment: CDR1 SGDLS and CDR2 YYNGEE. V lost 4 bases to trimming and J lost 5 bases, with 10 bases between them. CDR3 DNA: TGTGCCAGCAGCAAAGGGTTAGACGAGCAGTACTTC. Translation gives CASSKGLDEQYF.

This clone was recorded many times. The rearrangement links TRBV14 to TRBJ1-6; a weak D match, TRBD1 (5 bases). V was trimmed by 0 bases and J by 10 bases, leaving 10 bases between them. The CDR3 sequence is 14 residues long. CDR1 and CDR2 (germline): SGHDN, FVKESK. In DNA, the CDR3 is TGTGCCAGCAGCCAAGATTACACAGGCTCACCCCTCCACTTT. It is translated as CASSQDYTGSPLHF.

This clone is medium-sized within its sample. The chain recombines TRBV6-1 with TRBJ1-2; D gene ambiguous. Germline loops: CDR1 MNHNS, CDR2 SASEGT. The CDR3 consists of 14 residues. V shed 1 base and J shed 4 bases, with 10 bases lying between them. The CDR3 DNA reads TGTGCCAGCAGTGAAGGGGGATCTGGCTATGGCTACACCTTC. This encodes CASSEGGSGYGYTF.

J is TRBJ2-1 and V is TRBV5-1, with D maybe TRBD1 (5 bases). Germline CDR1 and CDR2: SGHRS and YFSETQ. The ends were cut back, 0 bases at V and 0 bases at J, with 10 bases in the middle. There are 16 residues in the CDR3. CDR3 bases: TGCGCCAGCAGCTTGGGGGGCAGGGTCTCCTACAATGAGCAGTTCTTC. This codes for CASSLGGRVSYNEQFF.

J is TRBJ1-5 and V is TRBV19; tentatively, D is TRBD1 (6 bases). The ends were cut back, 3 bases at V and 1 base at J, with 13 bases in the middle. Per the germline V gene, CDR1 is LNHDA and CDR2 is SQIVND (reference sequence). The CDR3 extends over 16 amino acids. This CDR3 is CASSISGGGSNQPQHF. The CDR3 DNA reads as TGTGCCAGTAGTATCAGCGGAGGGGGAAGCAATCAGCCCCAGCATTTT.

V is TRBV28 and J is TRBJ2-7, with a weak D call TRBD2 (6 bases). CDR1 MDHEN and CDR2 SYDVKM come from the germline V gene. This CDR3 spans 13 amino acids. The V gene lost 8 bases and the J gene lost 1 base, with 12 bases spanning the gap. CDR3 coding DNA: TGTGCCAGCTCTGTGGCGGGATCCTACGAGCAGTACTTC. Its protein product is CASSVAGSYEQYF. Drawing the rest from reference TRBV28 and TRBJ2-7, the complete variable domain is DVKVTQSSRYLVKRTGEKVFLECVQDMDHENMFWYRQDPGLGLRLIYFSYDVKMKEKGDIPEGYSVSREKKERFSLILESASTNQTSMYLCASSVAGSYEQYFGPGTRLTVT.

This clone was seen at least ten times. The rearrangement links TRBV4-1 to TRBJ2-6; 7 nucleotides line up with TRBD1. This CDR3 has 15 amino acids. The V and J ends lost 5 bases and 1 base, in that order; junction bases with no gene match: 2. CDR1 is MGHRA and CDR2 is YSYEKL in the germline V gene. CDR3 in amino acids: CASSKGQSGANVLTF. CDR3 DNA sequence: TGCGCCAGCAGCAAGGGACAGTCTGGGGCCAACGTCCTGACTTTC.

This clone was detected ten times or more. J is TRBJ1-1 and V is TRBV4-3, with D possibly TRBD1 on 6 matching bases. This CDR3 spans 16 amino acids. Per the germline V gene, CDR1 is LGHNA and CDR2 is YSLEER. V lost 0 bases and J 0 bases, leaving 11 bases between the germline ends. This CDR3 reads CASSQDHGQMNTEAFF. The CDR3 nucleotides are TGCGCCAGCAGCCAAGACCACGGACAGATGAACACTGAAGCTTTCTTT.

This clone was seen at least ten times. The chain uses TRBV11-1 and TRBJ1-1; D is undetermined. The CDR3 is 11 residues long. V was pared by 1 base and J by 3 bases, with 0 bases between. Germline CDR1 and CDR2: SGHAT and FQDESV (reference sequence). The CDR3 sequence is CASSLDTEAFF. The CDR3 nucleotides are TGTGCCAGCAGCTTAGACACTGAAGCTTTCTTT. The full variable domain, completed using reference TRBV11-1 and TRBJ1-1, is EAEVAQSPRYKITEKSQAVAFWCDPISGHATLYWYRQILGQGPELLVQFQDESVVDDSQLPKDRFSAERLKGVDSTLKIQPAELGDSAMYLCASSLDTEAFFGQGTRLTVV.

This clone was counted ten times or more. The rearrangement links TRBV5-1 to TRBJ2-5, with D possibly being TRBD1 or TRBD2 (5 bases each). Germline-derived CDR1 and CDR2 are SGHRS and YFSETQ. The CDR3 has 14 residues. Trimming took off 4 bases at V and 5 bases at J, with 15 bases between the two ends. This CDR3 reads CASSPGARAETQYF. CDR3 DNA sequence: TGCGCCAGCAGCCCCGGGGCCAGGGCCGAGACCCAGTACTTC.

This clone was picked up a small number of times. At one end, the junction sequence differs from germline, possibly due to a read error. Within the sample, other DNA sequences also encode this same CDR3. The rearrangement joins TRBV18 to TRBJ1-2; the match to TRBD1 covers 7 bases. The CDR3 contains 16 residues. Germline V gives CDR1 KGHSH, CDR2 LQKENI. The CDR3 bases are TGTGCCAGCCCACCACCAATAAGGACAACAGGGGACGGCTACACCTTC. It yields the protein CASPPPIRTTGDGYTF.

This clone is categorized as medium-sized. The chain links TRBV28 to TRBJ2-7; D not resolved. V lost 6 bases, J lost 3 bases, and 6 bases lay in between. This CDR3 comprises 11 residues. In germline, CDR1 is MDHEN, CDR2 SYDVKM. As DNA, the CDR3 is TGTGCCAGCAGGTCAGGCTACGAGCAGTACTTC. Its translation: CASRSGYEQYF.

In its sample, this clone was seen many times. This chain uses TRBV5-8 with TRBJ2-2; D gene uncertain. Germline V gene lookup returns CDR1 SGHTS and CDR2 YDEGEE. V was shortened by 0 bases and J by 2 bases, with 8 bases between the two germline ends. This CDR3 has 15 amino acids. The CDR3 sequence is CASSLDSKNTGELFF. The CDR3 DNA is TGTGCCAGCAGCTTGGACAGTAAAAACACCGGGGAGCTGTTTTTT.

CDR3 loop: CASLEGSPLHF. CDR3 bases: TGTGCCAGTCTGGAAGGTTCACCCCTCCACTTT. This chain links TRBV6-1 with TRBJ1-6; D is undetermined. Germline V gene sequence: CDR1 MNHNS, CDR2 SASEGT. This CDR3 region has 11 residues. Trimming removed 9 bases at V and 9 bases at J, with 9 bases between.

There are many counts of this clone. Other DNA sequences in this sample translate to the same CDR3. V usage is TRBV5-1 and J usage is TRBJ2-3; D is ambiguous. The CDR3 has 12 residues. V was shortened by 0 bases and J by 6 bases, with 5 bases between the two germline ends. Germline CDR1 is SGHRS and CDR2 is YFSETQ. The DNA for the CDR3 is TGCGCCAGCAGCTTGGAACGGGATACGCAGTATTTT. It codes for CASSLERDTQYF.

This clone was recorded at least ten times. V is TRBV7-3 and J is TRBJ2-3, with D perhaps matching TRBD2 (6 bases). Per germline, CDR1 SGHTA and CDR2 FQGTGA. Trimming removed 5 bases at V and 6 bases at J, with 12 bases between. This CDR3 region has 13 residues. This CDR3 reads CASSPGGSDTQYF. As DNA, the CDR3 is TGTGCCAGCAGCCCCGGGGGATCGGATACGCAGTATTTT.

A few counts support this clone. This chain links TRBV6-2 or TRBV6-3 with TRBJ2-7; 8 bases line up with TRBD1. The length of the CDR3 is 14 residues. In germline, CDR1 is MNHEY, CDR2 SVGEGT. Losses at the gene ends were 4 bases for V and 4 bases for J; bases not matched to a gene: 6. CDR3 protein: CASSSTGVGYEQYF. The DNA of the CDR3 is TGTGCCAGCAGTTCGACAGGGGTCGGGTACGAGCAGTACTTC.

This clone was observed a few times. A much more abundant neighbour one base away suggests this may be a read error. The chain is built from TRBV29-1 and TRBJ2-7; D not certain. Looked up from germline, CDR1 is SQVTM and CDR2 is ANQGSEA. Trimming removed 3 bases from V and 4 bases from J, with 13 bases in between. This CDR3 comprises 13 residues. The CDR3 DNA reads TGCAGCGTTGATGGCCAGGTCCTTTACGAGCAGTACTTC. Encoded protein: CSVDGQVLYEQYF.